This TCR beta chain was captured by sequencing in a study of T cell therapy after organ transplantation. Study summary: About 20% of the ten patients were classed as nonresponders. 20 to 29 weeks after therapy completion, long-term post-therapy blood was collected.

Libraries were prepared by immunoSEQ multiplex PCR; TCRdb keeps only in-frame clonotypes and omits some of them. Of tens of thousands of clones listed, around 84% are singletons. In the case of this clone: The antigen is undetermined.

CDR1 and CDR2 (germline): LGHNA, YNFKEQ. The V and J ends lost 0 bases and 6 bases respectively, with 9 bases between them. The CDR3 is 13 amino acids. The time point here: 20-29 weeks after completion of therapy. General observations from the study: Few nonresponder expansions may reflect low coverage from poor CD8+ yield.

This receptor was taken from a human patient who had received a solid organ transplant and had CMV disease. Some T cells may originate from the graft donor. V usage is TRBV4-2 and J usage is TRBJ2-7; D call uncertain. Here the sequenced sample was CD8+ T cells from blood, taken after autologous CMV-specific T cell therapy. The CDR3 nucleotides read TGTGCCAGCAGCCAAGACATTGGGCCCGAGCAGTACTTC. Translation: CASSQDIGPEQYF.